Sequencing of this T cell receptor beta chain was carried out in a study of regulatory T cells in long-lasting Graves disease. Only a few counts were recorded for this clonotype. The CDR3 does not close with the conserved phenylalanine or tryptophan, likely indicating a read error. Arm-PCR of CDR3 regions and iRepertoire HTBI primers were used to build TCR beta libraries. From the multiplex PCR reads, TCRdb called clonotypes with MiXCR, one entry per CDR3 protein. The table shows around 480,000 distinct CDR3 sequences, with around 15% occurring only once. This CDR3 comprises 11 residues. Trimming shortened V by 5 bases and J by 13 bases, and 9 bases separated the two germline ends. CDR1 is LGHNT, CDR2 FRNRAP, per germline. Time point meaning: newly diagnosed GD, antithyroid drugs for less than 3 months. Generation of the TCR library employed RNA extracted from PBMCs. The sample also formed part of further work on T cells in Graves' hyperthyroidism and ophthalmopathy.

The clonotype comes from a middle-aged woman with Graves disease. J is TRBJ1-6 and V is TRBV12-5; D gene ambiguous. The source material was peripheral blood mononuclear cells (PBMCs), sampled at new diagnosis, from a patient treated with antithyroid drugs. This chain's CDR3 is CASGNLLPLHL. CDR3 sequence (DNA): TGTGCTAGTGGTAACCTCTTGCCCCTCCACCTT.